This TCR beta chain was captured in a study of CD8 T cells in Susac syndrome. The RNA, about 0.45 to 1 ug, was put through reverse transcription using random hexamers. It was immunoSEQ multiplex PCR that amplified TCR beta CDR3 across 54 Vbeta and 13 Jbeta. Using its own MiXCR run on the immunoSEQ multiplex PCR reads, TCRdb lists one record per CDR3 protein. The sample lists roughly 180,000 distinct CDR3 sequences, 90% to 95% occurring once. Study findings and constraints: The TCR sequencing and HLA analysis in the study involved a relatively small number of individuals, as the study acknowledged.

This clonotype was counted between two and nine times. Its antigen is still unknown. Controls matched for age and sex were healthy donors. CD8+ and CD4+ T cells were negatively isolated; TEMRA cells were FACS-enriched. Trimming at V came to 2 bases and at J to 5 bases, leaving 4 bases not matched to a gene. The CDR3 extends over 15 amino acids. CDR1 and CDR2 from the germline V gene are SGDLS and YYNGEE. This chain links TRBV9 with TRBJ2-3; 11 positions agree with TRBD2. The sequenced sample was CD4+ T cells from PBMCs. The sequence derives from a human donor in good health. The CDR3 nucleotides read TGTGCCAGCAGCGTTAGCGGGGGGGCTGTAGATACGCAGTATTTT. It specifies CASSVSGGAVDTQYF. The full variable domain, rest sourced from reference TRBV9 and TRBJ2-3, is DSGVTQTPKHLITATGQRVTLRCSPRSGDLSVYWYQQSLDQGLQFLIQYYNGEERAKGNILERFSAQQFPDLHSELNLSSLELGDSALYFCASSVSGGAVDTQYFGPGTRLTVL.